This entry features one T cell receptor beta chain sequence. This clonotype has a count of ten or more. Which antigen it targets is not known. Base qualities are not at hand, and no much larger clone is one base apart. The entry originates in a study of T cells in Graves' hyperthyroidism and ophthalmopathy (dated by TCRdb to about 2019). Some background on the complete study: Peripheral blood was sampled at the time of initial diagnosis, prior to any treatment. To identify distinguishing TCR V-J signatures, a discovery cohort of 100 or so patients was used, comprising 43 with Graves' ophthalmopathy and around 57 with stable Graves' hyperthyroidism. Prospective prediction of ophthalmopathy was tested in an independent validation cohort of fewer than 20 hyperthyroidism patients and roughly 16 patients who later progressed to ophthalmopathy. The approximately 95 discovery patients were divided at random into training and test sets in a 7:3 ratio. The study also compared thyroid tissue and blood T-cell repertoires from about six Graves' hyperthyroidism patients. Once sampling was done, hyperthyroidism patients were given methimazole at a starting dose of 30 mg daily, whereas ophthalmopathy patients were given high-dose intravenous methylprednisolone. According to the paper, TCR Vbeta CDR3 sequencing was carried out on over 130 peripheral blood samples, which came from about 45 ophthalmopathy, around 74 hyperthyroidism and about 17 progressor patients.

Stable Graves' hyperthyroidism was defined as the absence of progression to ophthalmopathy over 18 months of follow-up. Hyperthyroidism patients were newly diagnosed, with disease duration under 2 months, and aged 18 to 65 years. The study excluded patients with uncontrolled infections, other autoimmune diseases, pregnancy or lactation. Diagnoses relied on clinical symptoms, serum thyroxine and TRAb, thyroid ultrasound and orbital computed tomography. PBMCs were separated from roughly 10 ml of fresh peripheral blood using Ficoll-Paque density gradient centrifugation. Total RNA was extracted with Trizol reagent, and quality was checked on an Agilent 2100 Bioanalyzer. Amplification of TCR beta CDR3 regions was carried out from RNA transcripts. For the first round of RT-PCR on the TCR CDR3, the HTBI primer set was used together with the Qiagen OneStep RT-PCR kit. Libraries were constructed in a second round of multiplex PCR, after which size selection and purification were performed. The libraries were sequenced on an Illumina HiSeq2000 using paired-end 100 bp reads. As for the authors' bioinformatics: SOAPnuke was used to process the raw data, throwing out any read that contained adapters or uncalled bases, had a mean Phred below 15, or lacked an exact constant-primer or identifier match. COPE v1.2.5 was used to merge high-quality paired reads, and clonotypes were defined as unique nucleotide sequences. Clonotypes were aligned to IMGT TRBV, TRBD and TRBJ reference segments using MiTCR v1.1. Only V-J combinations with frequency above 0.0001, covering approximately 99% of repertoires, were analysed. The TCS score was defined as F50 (clonal expansion) divided by E x V (chaos), with BLOSUM62-based TCRdist calculated between CDR3 peptides within each V-J. Welch's t-statistics and random forest reduced roughly 500 V-J features to fewer than 15, which were used in a naive Bayes classifier (R e1071). Using fastp trimming at Q25 and MiXCR clonotype assembly, TCRdb reanalyzed the public sequencing data and kept in-frame beta chains. Under each unique CDR3 protein, matching rows form one entry showing the most common genes and DNA. What appears here as the V and J calls and clone size reflects TCRdb's work, not the paper's. The sample table contains 380,000 or so distinct CDR3 sequences; only one count was recorded for about 20% of them. The ten largest account for around 3.6% of the sample.

The CDR3 goes from the cysteine to the phenylalanine over 14 residues. The kept DNA is CDR3 alone, 42 bases in frame from the first base. V loses 4 bases of germline sequence and J loses 4 bases, and the interval between the two ends is 14 bases. The germline V gene (reference sequence) specifies LGHDT as CDR1 and YNNKEL as CDR2. Findings and caveats that apply to the study as a whole: During validation, the model predicted progression to ophthalmopathy a median of roughly 7.1 months ahead of onset, with around 71% sensitivity and 72.22% specificity. In cross-validation, a model built on a 13 V-J signature told ophthalmopathy apart from stable hyperthyroidism with approximately 91% sensitivity and 81% to 82% specificity, and in testing the same model reached 80%/75%. Most expanded thyroid clonotypes (frequency above 0.001) were also detected in blood, suggesting blood repertoires may reflect thyroid immune responses. Sample size was not statistically predetermined, and blinding of investigators to group allocation was not performed.

The TCR originated in a woman under 30 with Graves' hyperthyroidism. Sequencing used blood. The chain couples TRBV3-1 to TRBJ2-7; possibly the D gene is TRBD2, per 6 matching bases. The CDR3 is CASSPHGEDYEQYF. The DNA sequence is as follows: TGTGCCAGCAGCCCTCATGGGGAGGATTACGAGCAGTACTTC.